The text below deals with one T cell receptor (beta chain). The sample is drawn from a study of cytomegalovirus exposure and HLA in healthy donors. Across the whole study: Around 190 million T cells yielded roughly 120 million unique TCR beta sequences, as an earlier analysis found.

The CDR3 is made up of 15 amino acids. Germline values: CDR1 SEHNR, CDR2 FQNEAQ (reference sequence). V gave up 3 bases and J gave up 1 base, with 12 bases separating them. The PCR employed 60 Vbeta primers together with 13 Jbeta primers. Data came from immunoSEQ multiplex PCR; TCRdb stores just in-frame clones and leaves some out. The table has around 69,000 clones, 65% to 75% seen once. The sequenced sample consisted of PBMCs. This chain links TRBV7-9 with TRBJ1-1; no clear D. The sequence was collected from a man aged 35 to 55 in good health and CMV-seropositive. This chain's CDR3 is CASSLAGSGNTEAFF. In DNA, the CDR3 is TGTGCCAGCAGCTTGGCGGGGTCCGGGAACACTGAAGCTTTCTTT.